These T cell receptor beta chains were read from a single sample in a study of blood T cells in healthy people across ages. One entry per CDR3 protein results from TCRdb running MiXCR on the 5' RACE reads. This table has 540,000 or so distinct CDR3 sequences, 24% appearing once. The same data also contributed to another study, on T cells of mothers and their children.

The sample taken for sequencing was blood. These receptors originate from a boy aged 5-17 years in good health. Each CDR3 is given with its conserved first and last residue. D genes are given only for firm matches. Some rows mark clone size as missing; the rest say once, few, many or name a class of expanded clone.

D gene,clone size,V gene,J gene,CDR3 protein,CDR3 DNA
TRBD2,few,TRBV20-1,TRBJ2-5,CSARDQGLAVETQYF,TGCAGTGCTAGAGATCAGGGACTAGCTGTGGAGACCCAGTACTTC
.,few,TRBV27,TRBJ2-5,CASSFGPHQTQYF,TGTGCCAGCAGTTTTGGCCCCCACCAGACCCAGTACTTC
.,many,TRBV9,TRBJ1-1,CASSADTAINTEAFF,TGTGCCAGCAGCGCTGACACAGCTATTAACACTGAAGCTTTCTTT
.,.,TRBV4-3,TRBJ2-5,CASSQDVRSETQYF,TGCGCCAGCAGCCAAGATGTCAGGTCGGAGACCCAGTACTTC
.,few,TRBV20-1,TRBJ2-4,CSARDPRAGNIQYF,TGCAGTGCTAGAGATCCTCGGGCGGGGAACATTCAGTACTTC
TRBD2,few,TRBV3-1,TRBJ2-5,CASSQEGGEETQYF,TGTGCCAGCAGCCAAGAGGGAGGGGAAGAGACCCAGTACTTC
TRBD2,few,TRBV5-1,TRBJ2-7,CASRLAGNYEQYF,TGCGCCAGCAGACTAGCGGGGAACTACGAGCAGTACTTC
.,once,TRBV12-3/TRBV12-4,TRBJ2-2,CATRGTGELFF,TGTGCCACCCGGGGCACCGGGGAGCTGTTTTTT
TRBD1,few,TRBV28,TRBJ1-2,CASSLNTISGGRSYTF,TGTGCCAGCAGTTTGAATACTATTTCAGGGGGCAGGAGCTACACCTTC
.,.,TRBV20-1,TRBJ2-7,CSAAGGGRDYEQYF,TGCAGTGCTGCCGGAGGAGGGAGAGACTACGAGCAGTACTTC
.,.,TRBV5-5,TRBJ2-3,CASSLPPGTTDTQYF,TGTGCCAGCAGCCTACCCCCGGGGACCACAGATACGCAGTATTTT
.,.,TRBV11-2,TRBJ1-2,CASSLESLPGYGYTF,TGTGCCAGCAGCTTAGAAAGCCTACCTGGGTATGGCTACACCTTC
TRBD2,.,TRBV28,TRBJ2-1,CASSLTGREARNEQFF,TGTGCCAGCAGTTTAACCGGGCGGGAGGCGCGGAATGAGCAGTTCTTC
.,.,TRBV6-5,TRBJ1-3,CASSPLRTGATRNTIYF,TGTGCCAGCAGTCCGCTCCGAACAGGCGCCACGAGAAACACCATATATTTT
.,.,TRBV9,TRBJ1-5,CASGRDQPQHF,TGTGCCAGCGGGAGGGATCAGCCCCAGCATTTT
.,few,TRBV25-1,TRBJ1-3,CASSETGPNTIYF,TGTGCCAGCTCCGAAACAGGGCCTAACACCATATATTTT
.,.,TRBV20-1,TRBJ2-7,CSARDQAGNSNEQYF,TGCAGTGCTAGAGATCAGGCAGGGAACTCCAACGAGCAGTACTTC
.,few,TRBV15,TRBJ2-1,CATSRDRRPGINEQFF,TGTGCCACCAGCAGAGATCGGCGGCCTGGGATCAATGAGCAGTTCTTC
TRBD2,.,TRBV7-3,TRBJ2-5,CASSPGLAYQETQYF,TGTGCCAGCAGCCCGGGACTAGCGTACCAAGAGACCCAGTACTTC
TRBD1,few,TRBV28,TRBJ2-5,CASSLSLTGSLQETQYF,TGTGCCAGCAGTTTATCCTTGACAGGGAGCCTCCAAGAGACCCAGTACTTC
.,.,TRBV7-9,TRBJ1-1,CASSLGPGEAFF,TGTGCCAGCAGCTTAGGGCCCGGAGAAGCTTTCTTT
TRBD2,.,TRBV28,TRBJ2-1,CASSYSGRNYNEQFF,TGTGCCAGCAGTTATAGCGGGAGGAACTACAATGAGCAGTTCTTC
TRBD1,.,TRBV7-9,TRBJ2-7,CASSFQGALPSYEQYF,TGTGCCAGCAGCTTTCAGGGGGCCCTCCCATCCTACGAGCAGTACTTC
.,.,TRBV29-1,TRBJ2-1,CSGTWEKEVDEQFF,TGCAGCGGAACATGGGAAAAGGAGGTGGATGAGCAGTTCTTC
.,many,TRBV7-9,TRBJ2-2,CASRRTGRTGELFF,TGTGCCAGCAGGCGGACTGGGAGAACCGGGGAGCTGTTTTTT
TRBD2,few,TRBV12-3/TRBV12-4,TRBJ2-3,CASSLGTSGPQVTQYF,TGTGCCAGCAGTCTGGGGACTAGCGGACCACAGGTTACGCAGTATTTT
TRBD2,many,TRBV4-2,TRBJ2-1,CASSQRGLADSSYNEQFF,TGTGCCAGCAGCCAAAGGGGACTAGCCGATAGCTCCTACAATGAGCAGTTCTTC
.,.,TRBV15,TRBJ2-7,CATSRDFSAGTYEQYF,TGTGCCACCAGCAGAGATTTCTCGGCAGGCACCTACGAGCAGTACTTC
TRBD2,.,TRBV11-3,TRBJ2-1,CASSSRTSGATYNEQFF,TGTGCCAGCAGCTCCCGGACTAGCGGGGCTACATACAATGAGCAGTTCTTC
TRBD1,.,TRBV6-5,TRBJ1-3,CASSYSTGGNTIYF,TGTGCCAGCAGTTACTCGACAGGGGGAAACACCATATATTTT
TRBD1,.,TRBV9,TRBJ2-5,CASSAGQGDQETQYF,TGTGCCAGCAGCGCTGGACAGGGGGACCAAGAGACCCAGTACTTC
.,few,TRBV5-1,TRBJ2-2,CASSPGAPNTGELFF,TGCGCCAGCAGCCCCGGGGCACCGAACACCGGGGAGCTGTTTTTT
TRBD1,.,TRBV2,TRBJ2-5,CASRWDRGRWETQYF,TGTGCCAGCAGATGGGACAGGGGGCGCTGGGAGACCCAGTACTTC
.,few,TRBV4-3,TRBJ2-2,CASSQMDTGELFF,TGCGCCAGCAGCCAAATGGACACCGGGGAGCTGTTTTTT
.,.,TRBV7-2,TRBJ2-5,CASTPQGGWAETQYF,TGTGCCAGCACGCCCCAAGGGGGTTGGGCAGAGACCCAGTACTTC
TRBD1,few,TRBV2,TRBJ2-5,CASRLGQQETQYF,TGTGCCAGCAGGTTGGGACAGCAAGAGACCCAGTACTTC
TRBD1,.,TRBV12-3/TRBV12-4,TRBJ1-4,CASSWDSEKLFF,TGTGCCAGCAGCTGGGACAGTGAAAAACTGTTTTTT
TRBD2,.,TRBV20-1,TRBJ2-5,CSARAGLAGEETQYF,TGCAGTGCTAGAGCAGGACTAGCGGGGGAAGAGACCCAGTACTTC
.,.,TRBV20-1,TRBJ2-7,CSASDDSSYEQYF,TGCAGTGCTAGCGATGACAGCTCCTACGAGCAGTACTTC
TRBD1,.,TRBV6-5,TRBJ1-2,CATTGDNYGYTF,TGTGCCACGACAGGGGATAACTATGGCTACACCTTC
.,few,TRBV6-2/TRBV6-3,TRBJ2-7,CASSSNEQYF,TGTGCCAGCAGTTCCAACGAGCAGTACTTC
.,few,TRBV6-4,TRBJ2-2,CASRPGGDTGELFF,TGTGCCAGCCGCCCAGGGGGGGACACCGGGGAGCTGTTTTTT
.,.,TRBV28,TRBJ1-2,CASRDPRENYGYTF,TGTGCCAGCAGGGACCCTAGGGAGAACTATGGCTACACCTTC
.,.,TRBV5-1,TRBJ2-6,CASSLVATYSGANVLTF,TGCGCCAGCAGCTTGGTGGCAACCTACTCTGGGGCCAACGTCCTGACTTTC
.,few,TRBV7-9,TRBJ1-4,CASSLWSTENEKLFF,TGTGCCAGCAGCCTATGGTCGACAGAAAATGAAAAACTGTTTTTT
TRBD1,few,TRBV13,TRBJ2-5,CASTGGSLKETQYF,TGTGCCAGCACAGGGGGTTCCCTTAAAGAGACCCAGTACTTC
.,.,TRBV28,TRBJ2-4,CASRSTGKNIQYF,TGTGCCAGCAGGTCTACAGGCAAAAACATTCAGTACTTC
TRBD1,.,TRBV7-2,TRBJ2-7,CASSGARDRVRYEQYF,TGTGCCAGCAGCGGCGCCCGGGACAGGGTACGCTACGAGCAGTACTTC
.,many,TRBV7-2,TRBJ2-5,CASSLAVPGRKTETQYF,TGTGCCAGCAGCTTAGCGGTGCCAGGGCGGAAGACTGAGACCCAGTACTTC
.,few,TRBV28,TRBJ2-6,CASSLGTSSGANVLTF,TGTGCCAGCAGTTTAGGTACTTCATCTGGGGCCAACGTCCTGACTTTC
.,few,TRBV6-6,TRBJ2-1,CASSFVLDNEQFF,TGTGCCAGCAGTTTCGTTTTGGATAATGAGCAGTTCTTC
.,.,TRBV4-3,TRBJ2-5,CASSQGPRVEETQYF,TGCGCCAGCAGCCAGGGACCCAGGGTGGAGGAGACCCAGTACTTC
.,.,TRBV20-1,TRBJ2-7,CSAPQGLLNYEQYF,TGCAGTGCGCCACAGGGCCTTTTGAACTACGAGCAGTACTTC